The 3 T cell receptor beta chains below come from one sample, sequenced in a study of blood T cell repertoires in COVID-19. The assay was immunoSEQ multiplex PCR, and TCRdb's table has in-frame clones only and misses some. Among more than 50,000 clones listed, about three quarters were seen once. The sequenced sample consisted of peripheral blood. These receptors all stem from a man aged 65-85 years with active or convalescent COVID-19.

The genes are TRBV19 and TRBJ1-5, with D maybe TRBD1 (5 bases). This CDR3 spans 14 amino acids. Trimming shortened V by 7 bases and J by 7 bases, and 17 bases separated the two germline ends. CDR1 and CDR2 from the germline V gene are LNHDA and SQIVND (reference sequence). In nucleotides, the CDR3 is TGTGCCAGTACCATGGGTCAGGGTTTGCAGCCCCAGCATTTT. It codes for CASTMGQGLQPQHF.

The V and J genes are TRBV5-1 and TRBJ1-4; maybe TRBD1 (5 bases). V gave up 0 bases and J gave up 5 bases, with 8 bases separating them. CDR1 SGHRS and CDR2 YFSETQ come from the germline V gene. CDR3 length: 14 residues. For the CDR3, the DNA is TGCGCCAGCAGCTTGGAGCGGGGGAATGAAAAACTGTTTTTT. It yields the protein CASSLERGNEKLFF.

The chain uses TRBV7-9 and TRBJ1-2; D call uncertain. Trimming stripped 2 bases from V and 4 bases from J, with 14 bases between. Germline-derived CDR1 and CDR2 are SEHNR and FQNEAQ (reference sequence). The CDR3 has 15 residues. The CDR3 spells CASSLLVRQIYGYTF. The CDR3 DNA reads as TGTGCCAGCAGCTTATTGGTCAGGCAGATCTATGGCTACACCTTC.